The 15 T cell receptor beta chains in this list originate from one sample, sequenced in a study of blood T cell repertoires in COVID-19. Using immunoSEQ multiplex PCR, the repertoire was profiled, and TCRdb retains in-frame clones only, with some absent. The sample comprises over 120,000 clones, around 86% of which are singletons, and over 9% rests with the top ten. Specimen: PBMCs or T cells enriched from blood (not recorded which). The receptor set was obtained from a man aged 55 to 70 who had recovered from COVID-19.

CDR3 DNA: TGTGCCAGCAGCCAAGCTACAGGGTACACTGAAGCTTTCTTT. Translation gives CASSQATGYTEAFF. This sequence joins TRBV3-1 (or the pseudogene TRBV3-2) and TRBJ1-1, with D possibly matching TRBD1 (6 bases). The CDR3 is made up of 14 amino acids. Trimming left V 1 base short and J 3 bases short, with 9 bases between. Per the germline V gene, CDR1 is LGHDT and CDR2 is YNNKEL (reference sequence).

V is TRBV5-4 and J is TRBJ1-6; D not resolved. Germline V CDR1 and CDR2: SGHNT, YYREEE (reference sequence). Trimming pared 4 bases from V and 8 bases from J, leaving 13 bases between. The length of the CDR3 is 14 residues. CDR3 coding DNA: TGTGCCAGCAGCCTGCAGGTGGCCTATTCACCCCTCCACTTT. This codes for CASSLQVAYSPLHF.

The chain couples TRBV27 to TRBJ1-4; D unclear. The CDR3 is 14 residues long. Germline CDR1 is MNHEY and CDR2 is SMNVEV (reference sequence). V lost 6 bases, J lost 5 bases, and 13 bases lay in between. CDR3 amino acids: CASRRISGNEKLFF. The CDR3 nucleotides are TGTGCCAGCAGGCGTATCTCCGGGAATGAAAAACTGTTTTTT.

V usage is TRBV28 and J usage is TRBJ1-4, with 9 bases lining up with TRBD1. The germline V gene encodes CDR1 MDHEN and CDR2 SYDVKM. With V trimmed by 6 bases and J by 4 bases, 3 bases remained unmatched. The CDR3 runs to 14 residues. The DNA for the CDR3 is TGTGCCAGCAGCACAGGGGGCGGTAATGAAAAACTGTTTTTT. Its protein product is CASSTGGGNEKLFF.

CDR3 sequence reads: CASSGSPQGATEAFF. CDR3 nucleotide sequence: TGTGCCAGCAGTGGTTCCCCCCAGGGGGCTACTGAAGCTTTCTTT. The chain combines TRBV2 with TRBJ1-1; 8 bases map to TRBD1. CDR1 and CDR2 (germline): SNHLY, FYNNEI. The CDR3 consists of 15 residues. V gave up 4 bases and J gave up 5 bases; unmatched junction bases: 9.

V and J are TRBV2 and TRBJ2-6; D is unclear. CDR3 size: 17 residues. Germline V gene data show CDR1 as SNHLY and CDR2 as FYNNEI. Trimming stripped 2 bases from V and 2 bases from J, with 13 bases between. CDR3 nucleotide sequence: TGTGCCAGCAGTGAAAGCCCGCCCGGAGCTGGGGCCAACGTCCTGACTTTC. Residues: CASSESPPGAGANVLTF.

The chain couples TRBV27 to TRBJ2-7; 9 bases map to TRBD1. Per the germline V gene, CDR1 is MNHEY and CDR2 is SMNVEV (reference sequence). V trimming: 0 bases; J trimming: 3 bases; junction bases outside the gene matches: 6. The CDR3 length is 16 residues. The CDR3, as DNA: TGTGCCAGCAGTTTATCCCCGCCGGGACAGGGCTACGAGCAGTACTTC. Translated: CASSLSPPGQGYEQYF.

This clone came up once. The chain recombines TRBV3-1 (or the pseudogene TRBV3-2) with TRBJ2-7, with a weak D call TRBD2 (5 bases). Trimming took 1 base from V and 5 from J, leaving 9 bases between them. The CDR3 runs to 13 residues. Germline V gene lookup returns CDR1 LGHDT and CDR2 YNNKEL (reference sequence). The CDR3 sequence: CASSQGTRDEQYF. The CDR3 nucleotides are TGTGCCAGCAGCCAAGGGACTCGGGACGAGCAGTACTTC.

The chain uses TRBV5-1 and TRBJ1-1; no reliable D call. The CDR3 covers 13 residues. Per germline, CDR1 SGHRS and CDR2 YFSETQ. V lost 0 bases, J lost 0 bases, and 3 bases lay in between. CDR3 coding DNA: TGCGCCAGCAGCTTGGCCGTGAACACTGAAGCTTTCTTT. Protein product: CASSLAVNTEAFF.

This chain joins TRBV28 and TRBJ2-7; 7 nucleotides line up with TRBD2. This CDR3 is 15 amino acids long. The germline gives CDR1 MDHEN, CDR2 SYDVKM. The V segment lost 2 bases and the J segment 3 bases; nucleotides outside the gene matches: 7. DNA of the CDR3: TGTGCCAGCAGTTTACTGCTAGCGGTGGGCTACGAGCAGTACTTC. Translated, it gives CASSLLLAVGYEQYF.

The chain joins TRBV27 to TRBJ2-3; D gene ambiguous. The V end was cut by 3 bases, the J end by 1 base, with 8 bases between. The CDR3 runs 14 residues. CDR1 MNHEY and CDR2 SMNVEV come from the germline V gene (reference sequence). CDR3 sequence reads: CASSFGRRTDTQYF. In DNA, the CDR3 is TGTGCCAGCAGTTTTGGCAGGCGCACAGATACGCAGTATTTT.

This chain connects TRBV6-2 or TRBV6-3 to TRBJ1-5; D ambiguous. V shed 2 bases and J shed 5 bases, with 10 bases lying between them. The CDR3 covers 14 residues. Germline V gene data show CDR1 as MNHEY and CDR2 as SVGEGT. The CDR3, as DNA: TGTGCCAGCAGTTACCGGGAGGGTGATCAGCCCCAGCATTTT. Translated, it gives CASSYREGDQPQHF.

The V and J genes are TRBV14 and TRBJ2-7; 7 bases line up with TRBD1. V trimming: 4 bases; J trimming: 7 bases; junction bases outside the gene matches: 10. CDR3 size: 14 residues. Germline V gene lookup returns CDR1 SGHDN and CDR2 FVKESK. This CDR3 is CASSRGTASGEQYF. The DNA of the CDR3 is TGTGCCAGCAGCCGGGGGACAGCCAGTGGTGAGCAGTACTTC.

The V and J genes are TRBV7-9 and TRBJ2-1; 7 positions match TRBD2. J was trimmed by 5 bases and V by 2 bases; bases with no gene match: 15. Germline V gene data show CDR1 as SEHNR and CDR2 as FQNEAQ (reference sequence). The CDR3 has 18 amino acids. CDR3 DNA: TGTGCCAGCAGCTTATCCAAACCCGCGGGGGTTTGGGACAATGAGCAGTTCTTC. Translated: CASSLSKPAGVWDNEQFF.

V usage is TRBV7-8 and J usage is TRBJ1-2, with TRBD1 matching over 7 bases. The CDR3 sequence is 13 residues long. The V gene end was trimmed by 5 bases and the J gene end by 6 bases; junction bases not matched to a gene: 6. Germline values: CDR1 SGHVS, CDR2 FQNEAQ. The CDR3 DNA sequence: TGTGCCAGCAGCACCACAGGGGTACATGGCTACACCTTC. It translates to CASSTTGVHGYTF.